Shown below are 26 T cell receptor beta chains from a single sample sequenced in a study of T-cell memory formation after mild COVID-19. MiXCR, applied by TCRdb to the 5' RACE reads, yields one record per CDR3 protein. Of almost 250,000 distinct CDR3 sequences in the sample, 15% were seen once. Sample: PBMCs or a T cell subset sorted from them (not recorded which). The receptors derive from an adult woman who had mild COVID-19 (a few samples of this study predate the infection). Cell type and time point are not known.

There are many counts of this clonotype. The CDR3 reads CASSRTYQETQYF. Written as DNA, the CDR3 is TGTGCCAGCAGCCGGACGTACCAAGAGACCCAGTACTTC. The rearrangement links TRBV14 to TRBJ2-5; no clear D. Germline V gene sequence: CDR1 SGHDN, CDR2 FVKESK. The CDR3 spans 13 residues. V shed 4 bases and J shed 0 bases, with 6 bases lying between them.

This clonotype was seen only once. The chain uses TRBV7-9 and TRBJ2-7; TRBD2 matches at 11 bases. The CDR3 totals 15 residues. V lost 4 bases, J lost 2 bases, and 4 bases stayed unmatched. Germline CDR1 reads SEHNR; CDR2 reads FQNEAQ (reference sequence). Here the CDR3 reads CASSSYSGRAYEQYF. Written as DNA, the CDR3 is TGTGCCAGCAGCTCATATAGCGGGAGGGCCTACGAGCAGTACTTC. Filled out from reference TRBV7-9 and TRBJ2-7, the complete variable domain reads DTGVSQNPRHKITKRGQNVTFRCDPISEHNRLYWYRQTLGQGPEFLTYFQNEAQLEKSRLLSDRFSAERPKGSFSTLEIQRTEQGDSAMYLCASSSYSGRAYEQYFGPGTRLTVT.

The chain joins TRBV3-1 to TRBJ1-2; maybe TRBD1 (5 bases). V dropped 0 bases and J dropped 6 bases, with 14 bases sitting between them. This CDR3 spans 15 amino acids. Germline CDR1 reads LGHDT; CDR2 reads YNNKEL (reference sequence). For the CDR3, the DNA is TGTGCCAGCAGCCAAGATCAGGGATTCTTAGATGGCTACACCTTC. Translation gives CASSQDQGFLDGYTF.

This clonotype has just a few counts. The chain has TRBV6-5 and TRBJ2-7, with D unclear. Deletions cut 2 bases from V and 7 bases from J, with 6 bases between. In germline, CDR1 is MNHEY, CDR2 SVGAGI. This CDR3 is built from 11 residues. CDR3 residues: CASSYRAEQYF. CDR3 nucleotide sequence: TGTGCCAGCAGTTACAGGGCGGAGCAGTACTTC.

This clonotype has more than one count but fewer than ten. The rearrangement uses TRBV20-1 and TRBJ2-1; 8 nucleotides align to TRBD2. V gave up 4 bases and J gave up 6 bases; unmatched junction bases: 11. CDR1 is DFQATT and CDR2 is SNEGSKA in the germline V gene (reference sequence). CDR3 length equals 15 residues. The CDR3 bases are TGCAGTGCTACCCCGGGGGGGGCTTCTGCCAATGAGCAGTTCTTC. This sequence encodes CSATPGGASANEQFF.

There are many counts of this clonotype. This chain connects TRBV7-2 to TRBJ1-2; the D is unclear. The CDR3 length is 15 residues. V was shortened by 5 bases and J by 7 bases, with 20 bases between the two germline ends. Looked up from germline, CDR1 is SGHTA and CDR2 is FQGNSA. CDR3 nucleotides: TGTGCCAGCAGCACCTACGGACGGTTCTCCGCTGGCTACACCTTC. Its protein product is CASSTYGRFSAGYTF.

This clonotype was picked up a small number of times. The genes are TRBV2 and TRBJ2-2, with D possibly matching TRBD2 (5 bases). CDR1 and CDR2 (germline): SNHLY, FYNNEI. V lost 9 bases, J lost 2 bases, and 22 bases lay in between. CDR3 length equals 17 residues. The CDR3: CASYGPKTRLNTGELFF. As DNA, the CDR3 is TGTGCCAGTTACGGACCCAAGACCAGACTAAACACCGGGGAGCTGTTTTTT. Filled out from reference TRBV2 and TRBJ2-2, the complete variable domain reads EPEVTQTPSHQVTQMGQEVILRCVPISNHLYFYWYRQILGQKVEFLVSFYNNEISEKSEIFDDQFSVERPDGSNFTLKIRSTKLEDSAMYFCASYGPKTRLNTGELFFGEGSRLTVL.

This clonotype was detected a few times. The genes are TRBV2 and TRBJ1-2; D may be TRBD1 (5 bases). The germline V gene has CDR1 SNHLY and CDR2 FYNNEI. The CDR3 has 13 residues. Trimming took off 7 bases at V and 7 bases at J, with 16 bases between the two ends. CDR3 sequence: CASTYVQGLGYTF. DNA for the CDR3: TGTGCCAGCACCTACGTGCAGGGACTTGGCTACACCTTC.

The chain combines TRBV5-1 with TRBJ2-5; 11 bases are a match to TRBD2. From germline, CDR1 is SGHRS and CDR2 YFSETQ. The J segment lost 3 bases and the V segment lost 1 base, leaving 5 bases of the junction unmatched. The CDR3 runs to 16 residues. The CDR3 here is CASSLLAGGKKETQYF. In nucleotides, the CDR3 is TGCGCCAGCAGCTTGTTAGCGGGGGGGAAAAAAGAGACCCAGTACTTC. The full variable domain, rest sourced from reference TRBV5-1 and TRBJ2-5, is KAGVTQTPRYLIKTRGQQVTLSCSPISGHRSVSWYQQTPGQGLQFLFEYFSETQRNKGNFPGRFSGRQFSNSRSEMNVSTLELGDSALYLCASSLLAGGKKETQYFGPGTRLLVL.

The rearrangement links TRBV4-2 to TRBJ1-1; D is ambiguous. The CDR3 covers 14 residues. With 3 bases removed from V and 8 bases from J, the gap between germline ends came to 16 bases. CDR1 is LGHNA and CDR2 is YNFKEQ in the germline V gene. For the CDR3, the DNA is TGTGCCAGCAGCCATTTGGGGAGAGGGTTAGAAGCTTTCTTT. Its translation: CASSHLGRGLEAFF.

V gene TRBV12-3 or TRBV12-4 combines with J gene TRBJ2-3, with TRBD2 matching over 10 bases. V trimming: 5 bases; J trimming: 3 bases; junction bases outside the gene matches: 2. CDR3 size: 14 residues. The CDR3 reads CASSTSGMTDTQYF. The CDR3 DNA reads as TGTGCCAGCAGTACTAGCGGGATGACAGATACGCAGTATTTT.

This clonotype was seen only a few times. The chain combines TRBV4-3 with TRBJ2-1, with D unclear. Trimming stripped 3 bases from V and 9 bases from J, with 15 bases between. The CDR3 is 14 amino acids. CDR1 and CDR2 from the germline V gene are LGHNA and YSLEER. In DNA, the CDR3 is TGCGCCAGCAGCCAGCGGTCCACCTCGCTTGAGCAGTTCTTC. Protein product: CASSQRSTSLEQFF.

Written as DNA, the CDR3 is TGCGCCAGCAGCTTCCTAGCGGGCTTTAAAAACATTCAGTACTTC. It translates to CASSFLAGFKNIQYF. The chain joins TRBV5-1 to TRBJ2-4; TRBD2 aligns across 8 bases. The CDR3 has 15 amino acids. Germline V gene data show CDR1 as SGHRS and CDR2 as YFSETQ. V was clipped by 2 bases and J by 4 bases; unmatched bases: 5. Full variable domain (missing parts from reference TRBV5-1 and TRBJ2-4): KAGVTQTPRYLIKTRGQQVTLSCSPISGHRSVSWYQQTPGQGLQFLFEYFSETQRNKGNFPGRFSGRQFSNSRSEMNVSTLELGDSALYLCASSFLAGFKNIQYFGAGTRLSVL.

The table lists this clonotype with many counts. J is TRBJ2-1 and V is TRBV24-1; possible D gene TRBD2, 5 bases. Trimming took 0 bases from V and 0 from J, leaving 8 bases between them. Germline lookup yields CDR1 KGHDR and CDR2 SFDVKD. The CDR3 consists of 16 residues. CDR3 sequence (DNA): TGTGCCACCAGTGATTTGAAGGCGGGCTCCTACAATGAGCAGTTCTTC. Its translation is CATSDLKAGSYNEQFF.

This clonotype was seen only a few times. The gene calls are TRBV6-4 and TRBJ1-4; TRBD1 might be the D (6 bases). Trimming shortened V by 3 bases and J by 7 bases, and 12 bases separated the two germline ends. CDR1 MRHNA and CDR2 SNTAGT come from the germline V gene. This CDR3 has 14 amino acids. The CDR3 coding sequence is TGTGCCAGCAGTGAACAGGGAGGCGGTGAAAAACTGTTTTTT. It encodes CASSEQGGGEKLFF.

The chain links TRBV12-3 or TRBV12-4 to TRBJ1-1; D unresolved. Trimming took 6 bases from V and 2 from J, leaving 16 bases between them. CDR3 length: 15 residues. The CDR3 DNA reads as TGTGCCAGCAGCTCCCGGACCGGTACTAACACTGAAGCTTTCTTT. Its protein product is CASSSRTGTNTEAFF.

DNA of the CDR3: TGCAGCGGCGGGACCACCGGGGAGCTGTTTTTT. Translation gives CSGGTTGELFF. The chain couples TRBV29-1 to TRBJ2-2, with D possibly TRBD2 on 6 matching bases. V shed 7 bases and J shed 4 bases, with 7 bases lying between them. Germline values: CDR1 SQVTM, CDR2 ANQGSEA. CDR3 length: 11 amino acids.

The chain carries TRBV7-8 and TRBJ1-2, with D unresolved. Between the trimmed V and J ends, which lost 5 bases and 0 bases, there was a span of 10 bases. The CDR3 is 14 amino acids. The germline gives CDR1 SGHVS, CDR2 FQNEAQ. The CDR3 DNA reads as TGTGCCAGCAGCCTGTGGGGAGCTAACTATGGCTACACCTTC. It translates to CASSLWGANYGYTF.

This clonotype was observed a few times. The chain couples TRBV5-4 to TRBJ2-3; 7 bases line up with TRBD1. This CDR3 spans 15 amino acids. Unmatched junction bases numbered 3, after V lost 2 bases and J lost 0 bases. Germline V lookup: CDR1 SGHNT, CDR2 YYREEE (reference sequence). The CDR3: CASSFRQGSTDTQYF. The CDR3, as DNA: TGTGCCAGCAGCTTCAGACAGGGTAGCACAGATACGCAGTATTTT.

This clonotype has just a few counts. J is TRBJ2-3 and V is TRBV30; 12 bases fit TRBD1. The CDR3 runs 15 residues. Per the germline V gene, CDR1 is GTSNPN and CDR2 is SVGIG (reference sequence). The V segment lost 5 bases and the J segment 4 bases; nucleotides outside the gene matches: 7. CDR3 sequence (DNA): TGTGCCTGGGGCCGGGACAGGGGGCTGTCAGATACGCAGTATTTT. Translating it yields CAWGRDRGLSDTQYF.

The V and J genes are TRBV7-3 and TRBJ2-5, with 12 bases lining up with TRBD2. With V trimmed by 5 bases and J by 5 bases, 9 bases remained unmatched. Germline CDR1 SGHTA, CDR2 FQGTGA. The CDR3 covers 16 residues. Written as DNA, the CDR3 is TGTGCCAGCAGCACGGGGCTAGCGGGAGGGCAGGAGACCCAGTACTTC. The encoded protein is CASSTGLAGGQETQYF.

This clonotype has a handful of counts. This sequence joins TRBV20-1 and TRBJ1-3, with 7 bases lining up with TRBD1. This CDR3 has 14 residues. The V gene end was trimmed by 4 bases and the J gene end by 4 bases; junction bases not matched to a gene: 7. Germline values: CDR1 DFQATT, CDR2 SNEGSKA (reference sequence). The CDR3 DNA sequence: TGCAGTGCTAAACCCGGGACAGCGGGAAACACCATATATTTT. Translation: CSAKPGTAGNTIYF.

Many counts were recorded for this clonotype. The rearrangement joins TRBV12-3 or TRBV12-4 to TRBJ1-5; D gene uncertain. V lost 0 bases to trimming and J lost 1 base, with 7 bases between them. The CDR3 has 15 residues. The CDR3 reads CASSLAGPSNQPQHF. DNA of the CDR3: TGTGCCAGCAGTTTAGCAGGGCCAAGCAATCAGCCCCAGCATTTT.

This clonotype turned up a few times. The V and J genes are TRBV12-3 or TRBV12-4 and TRBJ1-2; 8 bases map to TRBD1. This CDR3 comprises 13 residues. J lost 7 bases, V lost 6 bases, and 7 bases had no gene match. The CDR3, as DNA: TGTGCCAGCAGCTGGGACAGGTCGTCTGGCTACACCTTC. Protein product: CASSWDRSSGYTF.

This clonotype was detected only a few times. The chain combines TRBV20-1 with TRBJ1-6; 8 bases agree with TRBD1. The J segment lost 10 bases and the V segment lost 1 base, leaving 6 bases of the junction unmatched. The CDR3 is 14 residues long. The germline gives CDR1 DFQATT, CDR2 SNEGSKA (reference sequence). CDR3 in amino acids: CSARVGTGGSPLHF. The DNA of the CDR3 is TGCAGTGCTAGAGTGGGGACAGGAGGCTCACCCCTCCACTTT.

The rearrangement joins TRBV12-3 or TRBV12-4 to TRBJ2-7; D is perhaps TRBD2 (6 bases). V was shortened by 0 bases and J by 6 bases, with 12 bases between the two germline ends. The CDR3 is 14 residues long. The CDR3 region has the DNA TGTGCCAGCAGTTTAGCGGGGGGAGGATCCGAGCAGTACTTC. Amino acids: CASSLAGGGSEQYF.